Listed here are 27 T cell receptor beta chains from one sample, sequenced in a study of identifying expanded T cells in peripheral blood. Some clones are missing from TCRdb's copy, which holds only in-frame ones; the method was immunoSEQ multiplex PCR. Among approximately 140,000 clones, around nine tenths were seen once, and the ten largest hold less than 10%. Sequenced: blood. These receptor sequences come from a person between 18 and 75 years old in good health.

Worth noting for this clone: One junction end disagrees with the germline gene, perhaps due to a read error. DNA of the CDR3: TGTGCCATCAGTGAGTCGACGGCCCCTTTTGGGCATTTT. Protein: CAISESTAPFGHF. The V and J genes are TRBV10-3 and TRBJ1-3; D not certain. CDR1 ENHRY and CDR2 SYGVKD come from the germline V gene. The CDR3 has 13 residues.

This sequence joins TRBV7-3 and TRBJ2-1, with D hard to call. Trimming cost V 1 base and J 9 bases, with 4 bases left between them. This CDR3 is 11 amino acids long. Per the germline V gene, CDR1 is SGHTA and CDR2 is FQGTGA. CDR3 nucleotides: TGTGCCAGCAGCTTAATGGGTGAGCAGTTCTTC. This codes for CASSLMGEQFF.

The V and J genes are TRBV15 and TRBJ2-3; D perhaps matches TRBD2 (6 bases). V was clipped by 0 bases and J by 6 bases, with 16 bases between them. The germline CDR1 and CDR2 sequences are LNHNV and YYDKDF (reference sequence). The CDR3 loop spans 16 amino acids. CDR3 amino acids: CATSRDPRRERDTQYF. Here the CDR3 DNA reads TGTGCCACCAGCAGAGATCCGCGACGGGAGAGGGATACGCAGTATTTT.

The V and J genes are TRBV28 and TRBJ1-3; possibly TRBD1 for D (6 bases). V was shortened by 6 bases and J by 3 bases, with 18 bases between the two germline ends. The germline CDR1 and CDR2 sequences are MDHEN and SYDVKM. The CDR3 extends over 16 amino acids. The CDR3 coding sequence is TGTGCCAGCAGAAGCCCCGGGACACGAGATGGAAACACCATATATTTT. Protein: CASRSPGTRDGNTIYF.

This clone showed up just a few times. Other DNA sequences in this sample translate to the same CDR3. The chain combines TRBV4-2 with TRBJ1-1; D gene unclear. The germline V gene has CDR1 LGHNA and CDR2 YNFKEQ. Trimming took off 0 bases at V and 3 bases at J, with 17 bases between the two ends. CDR3 length: 17 residues. CDR3 DNA sequence: TGTGCCAGCAGCCAAGATCTGATGGGGAAATGGGACACTGAAGCTTTCTTT. It specifies CASSQDLMGKWDTEAFF.

In regard to this clone: This sample includes further DNA sequences coding for the same CDR3. The chain links TRBV19 to TRBJ1-1; 12 bases line up with TRBD1. The length of the CDR3 is 14 residues. The germline V gene encodes CDR1 LNHDA and CDR2 SQIVND (reference sequence). J gave up 4 bases and V 3 bases, and 0 bases lay outside the gene matches. The DNA of the CDR3 is TGTGCCAGTAGTATGGGACAGGGGGCCACTGAAGCTTTCTTT. Protein product: CASSMGQGATEAFF.

The chain recombines TRBV28 with TRBJ2-7, with D unclear. CDR1 is MDHEN and CDR2 is SYDVKM in the germline V gene. This CDR3 comprises 12 residues. Trimming pared 2 bases from V and 2 bases from J, leaving 4 bases between. CDR3 sequence reads: CASSLSPYEQYF. DNA of the CDR3: TGTGCCAGCAGTTTAAGTCCCTACGAGCAGTACTTC.

This clone was counted a single time. The CDR3 sequence is CASTPRGRNYGYTF. DNA of the CDR3: TGTGCCAGCACCCCCAGGGGGCGAAACTATGGCTACACCTTC. V gene TRBV7-9 combines with J gene TRBJ1-2; 8 bases align to TRBD1. This CDR3 comprises 14 residues. J gave up 2 bases and V 7 bases, and 6 bases lay outside the gene matches. Germline V gene data show CDR1 as SEHNR and CDR2 as FQNEAQ (reference sequence).

Of note for this clone: Different DNA sequences within this sample yield the same CDR3. The rearrangement joins TRBV30 to TRBJ1-6; 8 bases agree with TRBD1. Losses at the gene ends were 5 bases for V and 8 bases for J; bases not matched to a gene: 5. The CDR3 loop spans 13 amino acids. From germline, CDR1 is GTSNPN and CDR2 SVGIG (reference sequence). Here the CDR3 DNA reads TGTGCCTGGGCAGGACAGGGATATTCACCCCTCCACTTT. It encodes CAWAGQGYSPLHF.

The V and J genes are TRBV5-8 and TRBJ2-1; D could derive from TRBD1 or TRBD2 (5 bases each). The CDR3 runs 15 residues. Germline values: CDR1 SGHTS, CDR2 YDEGEE. V gave up 4 bases and J gave up 6 bases, with 17 bases separating them. For the CDR3, the DNA is TGTGCCAGCAGCCGAGGGGACGCAGGATTCAATGAGCAGTTCTTC. Amino acid sequence: CASSRGDAGFNEQFF.

The CDR3 region has the DNA TGCGCCAGCAGCCAGTTTCGACATAGCTCCTACAATGAGCAGTTCTTC. This translates into CASSQFRHSSYNEQFF. This chain links TRBV4-1 with TRBJ2-1; D not resolved. This CDR3 is built from 16 residues. With 3 bases removed from V and 0 bases from J, the gap between germline ends came to 12 bases. Germline CDR1 reads MGHRA; CDR2 reads YSYEKL.

This chain links TRBV4-1 with TRBJ2-3, with D tentatively TRBD2 (6 bases). V was pared by 4 bases and J by 5 bases, with 13 bases between. The CDR3 is 14 amino acids. The germline CDR1 and CDR2 sequences are MGHRA and YSYEKL. The CDR3: CASSPTREVDTQYF. In DNA form, the CDR3 reads TGCGCCAGCAGCCCGACTAGGGAGGTAGATACGCAGTATTTT.

The J gene is TRBJ1-1, the V gene TRBV2, with no clear D. V lost 6 bases to trimming and J lost 0 bases, with 8 bases between them. This CDR3 contains 13 residues. Germline CDR1 SNHLY, CDR2 FYNNEI. The CDR3 region is CASRARMNTEAFF. CDR3 bases: TGTGCCAGCAGGGCGCGAATGAACACTGAAGCTTTCTTT.

CDR3 in DNA: TGTGCCAGCAATAGCGGGAGGTTCACAGATACGCAGTATTTT. Protein product: CASNSGRFTDTQYF. V gene TRBV19 combines with J gene TRBJ2-3; TRBD2 agrees at 10 bases. V shed 9 bases and J 2 bases; nucleotides not matched to a gene: 5. This CDR3 has 14 residues. Germline V gene data show CDR1 as LNHDA and CDR2 as SQIVND (reference sequence). Based on the CDR3 plus reference TRBV19 and TRBJ2-3, the full variable domain is DGGITQSPKYLFRKEGQNVTLSCEQNLNHDAMYWYRQDPGQGLRLIYYSQIVNDFQKGDIAEGYSVSREKKESFPLTVTSAQKNPTAFYLCASNSGRFTDTQYFGPGTRLTVL.

V is TRBV6-1 and J is TRBJ2-1, with D possibly being TRBD2 (8 bases). Germline V gene sequence: CDR1 MNHNS, CDR2 SASEGT. The CDR3 sequence is 14 residues long. Trimming removed 4 bases at V and 8 bases at J, with 15 bases between. This chain's CDR3 is CASSVSGGGYEQFF. The CDR3 DNA reads TGTGCCAGCAGTGTTTCGGGAGGGGGCTATGAGCAGTTCTTC.

This rearrangement joins TRBV9 to TRBJ2-3; D uncertain. CDR3 length equals 14 residues. CDR1 is SGDLS and CDR2 is YYNGEE in the germline V gene. V lost 0 bases and J lost 2, with 7 bases in between. The CDR3 reads CASSVGVTTDTQYF. The CDR3 bases are TGTGCCAGCAGCGTAGGGGTCACCACAGATACGCAGTATTTT. Full variable domain (missing parts from reference TRBV9 and TRBJ2-3): DSGVTQTPKHLITATGQRVTLRCSPRSGDLSVYWYQQSLDQGLQFLIQYYNGEERAKGNILERFSAQQFPDLHSELNLSSLELGDSALYFCASSVGVTTDTQYFGPGTRLTVL.

This clone has just a few counts. This chain joins TRBV7-2 and TRBJ1-5; 7 bases line up with TRBD1. V was clipped by 5 bases and J by 2 bases; unmatched bases: 15. The CDR3 sequence is 18 residues long. Per germline, CDR1 SGHTA and CDR2 FQGNSA. CDR3 sequence reads: CASSTTGTVHVGNQPQHF. The CDR3 region has the DNA TGTGCCAGCAGCACCACCGGGACAGTTCATGTCGGCAATCAGCCCCAGCATTTT.

J is TRBJ1-2 and V is TRBV9; the D gene is possibly TRBD1 (5 bases). Germline assignment: CDR1 SGDLS and CDR2 YYNGEE. V gave up 4 bases and J gave up 4 bases, with 14 bases separating them. The CDR3 has 14 amino acids. The CDR3 sequence is CASSIKTVPYGYTF. In nucleotides, the CDR3 is TGTGCCAGCAGCATAAAGACAGTCCCCTATGGCTACACCTTC.

The CDR3 nucleotides read TGTGCTAGTGGTTTCGGGACCGGGGAGCTGTTTTTT. This translates into CASGFGTGELFF. The genes are TRBV12-5 and TRBJ2-2; D gene unclear. Germline CDR1 and CDR2: LGHNT and FRNRAP. The CDR3 is 12 residues long. V lost 3 bases, J lost 5 bases, and 4 bases lay in between. The full variable domain, in which reference TRBV12-5 and TRBJ2-2 provide the parts outside the CDR3, is DARVTQTPRHKVTEMGQEVTMRCQPILGHNTVFWYRQTMMQGLELLAYFRNRAPLDDSGMPKDRFSAEMPDATLATLKIQPSEPRDSAVYFCASGFGTGELFFGEGSRLTVL.

Written as DNA, the CDR3 is TGTGCCACCAGAGGTGCGACTAGGCAGCCCCAGCATTTT. Its translation: CATRGATRQPQHF. The V call is TRBV15, the J call TRBJ1-5; D is unclear. The CDR3 totals 13 residues. V gave up 6 bases and J gave up 7 bases, with 13 bases separating them. Germline CDR1 is LNHNV and CDR2 is YYDKDF (reference sequence).

The gene calls are TRBV28 and TRBJ1-1; unclear D gene. CDR1 and CDR2 (germline): MDHEN, SYDVKM. Trimming removed 8 bases from V and 2 bases from J, with 18 bases in between. The CDR3 is 15 residues long. CDR3 in DNA: TGTGCCAGCCAATCCCTTCCTACCACAAACACTGAAGCTTTCTTT. Amino acid sequence: CASQSLPTTNTEAFF.

The chain combines TRBV29-1 with TRBJ2-1; TRBD2 matches 15 bases. V gave up 7 bases and J gave up 6 bases; unmatched junction bases: 7. This CDR3 contains 15 residues. Germline loops: CDR1 SQVTM, CDR2 ANQGSEA. The CDR3 spells CSARTSGRGINEQFF. In DNA, the CDR3 is TGCAGCGCTCGGACTAGCGGGAGGGGTATCAATGAGCAGTTCTTC.

The V gene is TRBV20-1, the J gene TRBJ2-7; the D gene could be TRBD1 or TRBD2 (5 bases each). The germline gives CDR1 DFQATT, CDR2 SNEGSKA (reference sequence). This CDR3 has 11 amino acids. Trimming left V 5 bases short and J 5 bases short, with 10 bases between. The CDR3 sequence: CSAFRDHEQYF. CDR3 DNA: TGCAGTGCTTTCAGGGACCACGAGCAGTACTTC.

V and J are TRBV7-9 and TRBJ1-1; D is unclear. CDR3 size: 11 residues. The germline V gene has CDR1 SEHNR and CDR2 FQNEAQ (reference sequence). Trimming shortened V by 6 bases and J by 1 base, and 3 bases separated the two germline ends. In nucleotides, the CDR3 is TGTGCCAGCAGACCGAACACTGAAGCTTTCTTT. Amino acid sequence: CASRPNTEAFF.

This chain uses TRBV4-3 with TRBJ2-7; 7 nucleotides line up with TRBD2. The CDR3 has 15 amino acids. V was clipped by 0 bases and J by 7 bases; unmatched bases: 9. Germline-derived CDR1 and CDR2 are LGHNA and YSLEER. As DNA, the CDR3 is TGCGCCAGCAGCCAAGAGTTCAGCCAAGCGGGGGAGCAGTACTTC. Its protein is CASSQEFSQAGEQYF.

The gene calls are TRBV7-2 and TRBJ2-2; D may be TRBD1 or TRBD2 (5 bases each). Germline CDR1 reads SGHTA; CDR2 reads FQGNSA. The CDR3 totals 17 residues. V lost 1 base and J lost 0, with 12 bases in between. CDR3: CASSLDPGRSNTGELFF. The CDR3 DNA is TGTGCCAGCAGCTTAGATCCGGGACGGTCGAACACCGGGGAGCTGTTTTTT.

This clone has a handful of counts. The chain is built from TRBV5-1 and TRBJ1-2, with 7 bases fitting TRBD1. The CDR3 contains 13 residues. Germline trimming cut 7 bases from V and 7 bases from J; bases unmatched to any gene: 10. CDR1 and CDR2 (germline): SGHRS, YFSETQ. The CDR3: CASRDDKGAGYTF. Here the CDR3 DNA reads TGCGCCAGCCGAGACGATAAGGGGGCTGGCTACACCTTC.